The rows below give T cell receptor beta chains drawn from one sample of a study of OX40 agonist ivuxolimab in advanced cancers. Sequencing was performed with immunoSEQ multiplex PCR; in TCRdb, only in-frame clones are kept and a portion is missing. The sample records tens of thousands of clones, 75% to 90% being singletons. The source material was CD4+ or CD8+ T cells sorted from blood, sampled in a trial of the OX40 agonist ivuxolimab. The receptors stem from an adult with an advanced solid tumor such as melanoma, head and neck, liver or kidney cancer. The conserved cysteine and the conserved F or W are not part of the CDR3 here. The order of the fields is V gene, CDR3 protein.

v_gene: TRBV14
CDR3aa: ASSQRTGGTEAF

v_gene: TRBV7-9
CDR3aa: ASSLRSGSETQY

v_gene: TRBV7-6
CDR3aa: ASSTRPRNEQF

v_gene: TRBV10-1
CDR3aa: ASTGRKGQGRPRKNIQY

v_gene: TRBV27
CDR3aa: ASSLRAANTGELF

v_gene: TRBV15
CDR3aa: ATSRDRVGGYT

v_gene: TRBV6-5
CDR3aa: ASRVRGGGDYGYT

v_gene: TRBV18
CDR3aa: ASSLTQEFSGNTIY

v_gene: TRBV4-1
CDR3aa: ASSQGSSGSYEQF

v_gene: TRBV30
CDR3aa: AWSSGTDSGNTIY

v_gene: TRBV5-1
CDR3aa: ASSIPRGGSGANVLT

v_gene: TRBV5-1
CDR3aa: ASSLEIKAGTEAF

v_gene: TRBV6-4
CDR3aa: ASSASGAF

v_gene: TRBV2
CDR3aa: ASSETHQGLREKLF

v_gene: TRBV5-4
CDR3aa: ASSFPPGGHEQY

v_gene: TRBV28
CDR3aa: ASSSGPEETQY

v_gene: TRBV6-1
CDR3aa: ASSADRGLETQY

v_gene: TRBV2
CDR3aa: ASSGDRAGYGYT

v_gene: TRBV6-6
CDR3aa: ASSSSGGVRY

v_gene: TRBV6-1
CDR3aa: ASTGRRTGANVLT

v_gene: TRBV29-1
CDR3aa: SVDRSDTEAF

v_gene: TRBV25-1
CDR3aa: ASSELAGLTDTQY

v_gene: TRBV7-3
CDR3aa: ATSRGGTDTQY

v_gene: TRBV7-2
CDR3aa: ASSTQAGGGHNEQF

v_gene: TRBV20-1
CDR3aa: SAPVNTEAF

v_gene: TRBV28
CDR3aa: ASGTYEQY

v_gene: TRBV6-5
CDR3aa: ASSYFPGQGETEAF

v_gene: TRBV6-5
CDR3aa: ASTAGGFPYEQY

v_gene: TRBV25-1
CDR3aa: ASIGGERTGEQY

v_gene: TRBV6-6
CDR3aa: ASSDDSGGNEQF

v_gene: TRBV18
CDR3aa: ASSPPEGQGATF

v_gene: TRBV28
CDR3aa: ASRPRGGVSYEQY

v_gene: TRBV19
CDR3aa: ASSKVSNTDTQY

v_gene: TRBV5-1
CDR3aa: ASSLTGGTEAF

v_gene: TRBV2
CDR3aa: ASSPGQGDQPQH

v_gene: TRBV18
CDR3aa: ASSPTQGVGLEQY

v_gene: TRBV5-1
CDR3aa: ASISWRDQETQY

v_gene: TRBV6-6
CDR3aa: ASSYSRGNTGELF

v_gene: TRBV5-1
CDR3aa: ASSSGQGRSGNTIY

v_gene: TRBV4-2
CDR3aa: ASSLQYRGRGNTEAF

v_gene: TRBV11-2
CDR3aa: ASSLDPPPTGELF

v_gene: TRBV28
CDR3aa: ASINPGRGYGYT

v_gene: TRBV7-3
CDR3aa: ASRAQIGAEQY

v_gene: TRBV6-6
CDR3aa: ASSYLEVKLF

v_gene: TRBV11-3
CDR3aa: ASSLALRSSTDTQY

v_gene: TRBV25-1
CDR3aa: ASSEAGATNEKLF

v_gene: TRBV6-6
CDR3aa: ATRDRDDGELF

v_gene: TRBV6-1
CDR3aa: ASSSIAGASYEQY

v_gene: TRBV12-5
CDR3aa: ASGLGQADTQY

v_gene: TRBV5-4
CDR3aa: ASSWDPGKDGYT

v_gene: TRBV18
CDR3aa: ASSSGTSGINEQF

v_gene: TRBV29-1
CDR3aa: SAGLGGTEAF

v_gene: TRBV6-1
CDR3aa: ASEGLFYNEQF

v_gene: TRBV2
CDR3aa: ASNPDGTEAF

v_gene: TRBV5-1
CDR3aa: ASSLEGRNEKLF

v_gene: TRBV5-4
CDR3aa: ASSTRTGQTYEQY